A few counts support the clone carrying this T cell receptor beta chain. Its antigen is not known. This clone may be a read error of a much larger clone one base away. The sample is drawn from a study of read filtering for tumor transcriptome and immune sequencing. Across the whole study: Patients were approximately 17 male and approximately 14 female, mean age 65.9 years, range about 45 to 85. The study, taken as a whole, reports: IR-seq and RNA-seq agreed better without single-read clonotypes.

Germline CDR1 is SEHNR and CDR2 is FQNEAQ (reference sequence). This CDR3 has 14 amino acids. Molecular barcoded adaptors covering alpha/delta and beta/gamma chains were used on around 400 ng RNA. TCRdb passed the reads through MiXCR, listing each CDR3 protein once. The top ten clones hold roughly 7.6% of a sample with some 140,000 distinct CDR3 sequences, about 13% of them seen once. The specimen sequenced was a population of CD138-negative cells sorted from bone marrow. The V call is TRBV7-9, the J call TRBJ2-1; 7 positions match TRBD2. The sequence derives from a donor aged 40 or older with multiple myeloma. This chain's CDR3 is CASSPTSARDEQSF. The CDR3 DNA follows: TGTGCCAGCAGCCCTACTAGCGCCCGCGATGAGCAGTCCTTC.